The source of this T cell receptor (beta chain) is a study of blood T cell repertoires in COVID-19. V lost 4 bases to trimming and J lost 4 bases; unmatched junction nucleotides: 4. CDR3 length equals 13 residues. Germline V gene sequence: CDR1 GTSNPN, CDR2 SVGIG (reference sequence). Authors' processing steps: Researchers report that nucleated cell counts were estimated from reference gene primer amplification. TCRdb's table, derived via immunoSEQ multiplex PCR, lists solely in-frame clones and lacks some. V, J and clone size reflect that table, while D and trimming were determined from the DNA. This sample carries nearly 200,000 clones, roughly nine tenths of them seen once, and the ten largest clones take over 7%. Those enrolled, adults aged roughly 18 to 89 years, came from about two dozen US areas. Participant-given clinical history determined each cohort assignment. Among Cohort 3 donors, those recovered had two negative PCRs, clearance, or symptom resolution.

Material: PBMCs or T cells enriched from blood (not recorded which). This rearrangement joins TRBV30 to TRBJ2-7, with 10 bases aligning to TRBD1. The receptor was isolated from a woman aged 18-35 years who had recovered from COVID-19. The CDR3 here is CAWTGQGLYEQYF. DNA of the CDR3: TGTGCCTGGACGGGACAGGGGCTTTACGAGCAGTACTTC.